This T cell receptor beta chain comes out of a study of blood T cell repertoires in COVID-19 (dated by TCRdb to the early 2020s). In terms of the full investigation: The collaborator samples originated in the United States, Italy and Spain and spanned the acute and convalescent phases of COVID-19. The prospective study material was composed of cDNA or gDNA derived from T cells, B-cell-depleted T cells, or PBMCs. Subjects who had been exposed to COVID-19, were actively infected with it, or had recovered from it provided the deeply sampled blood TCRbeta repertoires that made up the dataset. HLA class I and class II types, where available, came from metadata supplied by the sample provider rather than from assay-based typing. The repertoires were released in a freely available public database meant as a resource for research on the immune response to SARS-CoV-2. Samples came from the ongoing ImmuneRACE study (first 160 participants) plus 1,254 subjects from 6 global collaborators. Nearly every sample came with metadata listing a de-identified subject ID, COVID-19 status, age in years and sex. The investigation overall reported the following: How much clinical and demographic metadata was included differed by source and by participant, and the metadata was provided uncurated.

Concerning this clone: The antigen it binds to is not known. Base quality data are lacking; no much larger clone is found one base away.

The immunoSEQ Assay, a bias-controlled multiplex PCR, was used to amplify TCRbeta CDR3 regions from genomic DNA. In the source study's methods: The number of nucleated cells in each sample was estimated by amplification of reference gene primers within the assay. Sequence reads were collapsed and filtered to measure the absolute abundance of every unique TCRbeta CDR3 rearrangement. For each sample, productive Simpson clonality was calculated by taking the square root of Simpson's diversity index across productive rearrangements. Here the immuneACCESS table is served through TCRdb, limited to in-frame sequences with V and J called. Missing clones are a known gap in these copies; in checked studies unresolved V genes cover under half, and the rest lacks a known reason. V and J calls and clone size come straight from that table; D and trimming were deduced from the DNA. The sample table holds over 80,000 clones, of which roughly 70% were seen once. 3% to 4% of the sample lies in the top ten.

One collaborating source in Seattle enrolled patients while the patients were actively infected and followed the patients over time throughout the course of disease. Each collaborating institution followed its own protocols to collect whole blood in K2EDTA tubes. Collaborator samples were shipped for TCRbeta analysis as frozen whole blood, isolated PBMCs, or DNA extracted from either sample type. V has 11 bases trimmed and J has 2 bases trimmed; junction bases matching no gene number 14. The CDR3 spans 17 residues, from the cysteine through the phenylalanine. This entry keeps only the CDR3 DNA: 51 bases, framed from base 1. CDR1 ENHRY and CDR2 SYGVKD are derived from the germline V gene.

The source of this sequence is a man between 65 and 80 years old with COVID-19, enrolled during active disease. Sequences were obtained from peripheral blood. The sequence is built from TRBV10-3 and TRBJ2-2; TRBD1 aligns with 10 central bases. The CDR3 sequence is CAVTPGTGDRNTGELFF. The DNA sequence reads TGTGCCGTTACGCCCGGGACAGGGGATAGAAACACCGGGGAGCTGTTTTTT.